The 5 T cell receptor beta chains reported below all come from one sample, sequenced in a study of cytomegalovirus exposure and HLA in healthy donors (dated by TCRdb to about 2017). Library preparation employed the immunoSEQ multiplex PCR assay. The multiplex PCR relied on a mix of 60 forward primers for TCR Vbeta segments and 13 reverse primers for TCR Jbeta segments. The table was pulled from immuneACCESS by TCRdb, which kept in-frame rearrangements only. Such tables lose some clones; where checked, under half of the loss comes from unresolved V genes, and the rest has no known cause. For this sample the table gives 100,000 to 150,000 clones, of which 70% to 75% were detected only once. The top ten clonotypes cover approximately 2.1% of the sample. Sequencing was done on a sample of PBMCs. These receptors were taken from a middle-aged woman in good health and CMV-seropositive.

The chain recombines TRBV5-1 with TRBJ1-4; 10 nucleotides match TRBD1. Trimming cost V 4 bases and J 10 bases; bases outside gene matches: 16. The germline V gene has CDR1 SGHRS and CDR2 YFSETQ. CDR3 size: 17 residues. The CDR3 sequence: CASSPGTGEGKRGKLFF. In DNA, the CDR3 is TGCGCCAGCAGCCCCGGGACAGGGGAGGGAAAGAGGGGAAAACTGTTTTTT.

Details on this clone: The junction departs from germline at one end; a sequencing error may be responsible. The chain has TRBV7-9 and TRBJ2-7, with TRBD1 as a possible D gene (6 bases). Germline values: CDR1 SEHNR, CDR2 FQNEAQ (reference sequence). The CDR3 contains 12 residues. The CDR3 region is CSSSKQGYEQYF. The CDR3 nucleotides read TGTTCCAGCAGTAAACAGGGCTACGAGCAGTACTTC.

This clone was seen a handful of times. DNA of the CDR3: TGTGCCAGTAGTACCTCCGGACAGGTTGGCTACACCTTC. Amino acids: CASSTSGQVGYTF. The V call is TRBV19, the J call TRBJ1-2, with 7 bases that match TRBD1. The trim removed 4 bases at V and 7 bases at J, leaving 6 bases unmatched. This CDR3 has 13 amino acids. In germline, CDR1 is LNHDA, CDR2 SQIVND (reference sequence).

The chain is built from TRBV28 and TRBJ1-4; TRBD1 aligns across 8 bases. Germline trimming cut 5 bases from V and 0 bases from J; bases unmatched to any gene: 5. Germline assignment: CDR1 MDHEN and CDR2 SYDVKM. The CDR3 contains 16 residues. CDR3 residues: CASSPGQVSTNEKLFF. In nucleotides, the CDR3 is TGTGCCAGCAGTCCGGGACAGGTCTCAACTAATGAAAAACTGTTTTTT.

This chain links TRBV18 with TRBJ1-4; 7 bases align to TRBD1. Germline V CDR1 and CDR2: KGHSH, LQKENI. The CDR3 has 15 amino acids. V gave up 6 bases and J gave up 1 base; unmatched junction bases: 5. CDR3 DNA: TGTGCCAGCTCTCTTCAGGGGGGAACTAATGAAAAACTGTTTTTT. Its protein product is CASSLQGGTNEKLFF.